This T cell receptor beta chain appears in the sequencing data of a study of shared clonotypes between healthy human individuals. Across the whole study: The donors, a couple of women and a few men, were aged 18 to 49.

The assay was immunoSEQ multiplex PCR, and TCRdb's table has in-frame clones only and misses some. The table has 950,000 to 1,300,000 clones, roughly 70% seen once. The CDR3 length is 17 residues. V was pared by 0 bases and J by 0 bases, with 6 bases of the junction left unmatched. Germline V CDR1 and CDR2: SGHRS, YFSETQ. This clone was observed once. The antigen is unknown. Findings and caveats of the study: Generation probability values for non-shared clonotypes were lower than those for clonotypes shared by all four donors.

The receptor comes from a man aged 18-30 years in good health. What was sequenced was memory CD4+ T cells sorted from blood. Indicated subset: CD45RA-negative fraction. This chain connects TRBV5-1 to TRBJ2-1, with 7 positions matching TRBD1. Here the CDR3 DNA reads TGCGCCAGCAGCTTGGCCAAACCAGGGGGCTCCTACAATGAGCAGTTCTTC. Protein: CASSLAKPGGSYNEQFF.